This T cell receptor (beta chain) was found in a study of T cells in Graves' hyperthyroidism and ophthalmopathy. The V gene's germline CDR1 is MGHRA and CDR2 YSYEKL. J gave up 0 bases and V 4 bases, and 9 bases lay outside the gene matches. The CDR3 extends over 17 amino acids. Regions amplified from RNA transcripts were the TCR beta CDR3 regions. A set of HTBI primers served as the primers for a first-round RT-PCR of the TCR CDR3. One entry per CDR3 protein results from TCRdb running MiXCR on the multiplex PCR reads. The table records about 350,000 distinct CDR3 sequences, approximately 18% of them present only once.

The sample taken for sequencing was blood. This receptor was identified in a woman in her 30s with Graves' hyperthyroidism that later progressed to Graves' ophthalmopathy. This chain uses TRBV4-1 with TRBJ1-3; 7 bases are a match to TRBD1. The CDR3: CASSPLFSGGSGNTIYF. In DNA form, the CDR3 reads TGCGCCAGCAGCCCATTATTCTCAGGGGGCTCTGGAAACACCATATATTTT.